Many counts were recorded for the clone carrying this T cell receptor (beta chain). This record belongs to a study of early T cells in non-severe SARS-CoV-2 infection. Study overall: The study sequenced bulk RNA from unsorted whole blood, with chains unpaired.

Separate cDNA molecules each had unique molecular identifiers attached to them. In TCRdb, the 5' RACE reads were re-called with MiXCR into one record per CDR3 protein. The table lists approximately 81,000 distinct CDR3 sequences, around 15% of them singletons, with approximately 3.3% in the top ten. Germline values: CDR1 LGHDT, CDR2 YNNKEL (reference sequence). V gave up 6 bases and J gave up 5 bases, with 7 bases separating them. This CDR3 comprises 12 residues. The source material was whole blood. The V gene is TRBV3-1, the J gene TRBJ2-2; D is undetermined. The TCR sequence derives from an adult who was a healthcare worker with PCR-confirmed SARS-CoV-2 infection or an uninfected control (not recorded which). Here the CDR3 DNA reads TGTGCCAGCAGACCTCCGACCGGGGAGCTGTTTTTT. Protein sequence: CASRPPTGELFF.